The 19 T cell receptor beta chains below all came from one sample that was sequenced in a study of T cell repertoires in cytomegalovirus infection. No antigen is known for these receptors. TCRdb redid the calling of the reads with MiXCR, one entry per CDR3 protein. In the table there are 62,000 or so distinct CDR3 sequences, 20% of which are singletons. This sample comprised CD8+ T cells from cultured PBMCs, obtained from culture after CMV antigen stimulation. These receptors were collected from a human donor in good health (CMV status not recorded). Some clones in this sample may be carry-over from other donors' samples.

This clonotype was found a few times. The chain joins TRBV7-8 to TRBJ2-7; 7 bases fit TRBD1. Germline lookup yields CDR1 SGHVS and CDR2 FQNEAQ. The CDR3 is made up of 11 amino acids. The J segment lost 9 bases and the V segment lost 8 bases, leaving 7 bases of the junction unmatched. This chain's CDR3 is CASLDRQGQYF. In DNA, the CDR3 is TGTGCCAGCCTGGACCGACAGGGGCAGTACTTC.

This clonotype has a handful of counts. V and J are TRBV6-2 or TRBV6-3 and TRBJ2-7; 7 nucleotides line up with TRBD1. This CDR3 region has 13 residues. Germline values: CDR1 MNHEY, CDR2 SVGEGT. With 4 bases clipped from V and 2 bases from J, the junction kept 2 bases outside the gene matches. The CDR3 here is CASSFDRAYEQYF. Written as DNA, the CDR3 is TGTGCCAGCAGTTTTGACAGGGCCTACGAGCAGTACTTC.

This chain connects TRBV7-6 to TRBJ1-2; no clear D. Deletions cut 5 bases from V and 5 bases from J, with 18 bases between. The CDR3 is 15 residues long. Germline CDR1 reads SGHVS; CDR2 reads FNYEAQ. The CDR3 DNA is TGTGCCAGCAGCCAATCCACCGGGTTTGTGTATGGCTACACCTTC. It encodes CASSQSTGFVYGYTF.

The rearrangement links TRBV27 to TRBJ2-1; D is uncertain. V shed 5 bases and J shed 0 bases, with 14 bases lying between them. This CDR3 is 16 amino acids long. The germline V gene has CDR1 MNHEY and CDR2 SMNVEV (reference sequence). Here the CDR3 reads CASSVDQSHSYNEQFF. The CDR3 nucleotides are TGTGCCAGCAGTGTTGACCAGTCGCACTCCTACAATGAGCAGTTCTTC.

This clonotype was counted only a few times. The rearrangement uses TRBV7-9 and TRBJ2-7, with D possibly matching TRBD1 (6 bases). Germline V gene data show CDR1 as SEHNR and CDR2 as FQNEAQ (reference sequence). The CDR3 loop spans 15 amino acids. V was trimmed by 4 bases and J by 1 base, leaving 14 bases between them. CDR3 sequence (DNA): TGTGCCAGCAGCTCGACAGGATCAGGGTCCTACGAGCAGTACTTC. This codes for CASSSTGSGSYEQYF.

This clonotype was picked up a small number of times. The rearrangement uses TRBV7-3 and TRBJ2-1; TRBD2 matches at 13 bases. From germline, CDR1 is SGHTA and CDR2 FQGTGA. J was trimmed by 4 bases and V by 4 bases; bases with no gene match: 4. The CDR3 has 16 amino acids. DNA of the CDR3: TGTGCCAGCAGCTCGACTAGCGGGGGGCCTTACAATGAGCAGTTCTTC. This codes for CASSSTSGGPYNEQFF.

In this sample, this clonotype turned up a few times. V usage is TRBV12-3 or TRBV12-4 and J usage is TRBJ2-7; D is perhaps TRBD1 (5 bases). The CDR3 is made up of 13 amino acids. V gave up 4 bases and J gave up 2 bases, with 9 bases separating them. The CDR3 DNA sequence: TGTGCCAGCAGTTGGGGCAGTACCTACGAGCAGTACTTC. Encoded protein: CASSWGSTYEQYF.

This chain links TRBV4-3 with TRBJ2-1, with D perhaps TRBD1 (6 bases). CDR3 size: 15 residues. V lost 0 bases and J 8 bases, leaving 14 bases between the germline ends. The germline gives CDR1 LGHNA, CDR2 YSLEER. CDR3 amino acids: CASSQEWQGNYEQFF. The CDR3 DNA sequence: TGCGCCAGCAGCCAAGAGTGGCAGGGGAATTATGAGCAGTTCTTC.

This clonotype has just a few counts. V usage is TRBV4-1 and J usage is TRBJ2-5; weak D call: TRBD2 (6 bases). In germline, CDR1 is MGHRA, CDR2 YSYEKL. V was trimmed by 0 bases and J by 3 bases, leaving 11 bases between them. The CDR3 loop spans 15 amino acids. CDR3 sequence reads: CASSQDIASEETQYF. CDR3 in DNA: TGCGCCAGCAGCCAAGATATAGCTAGCGAAGAGACCCAGTACTTC.

Only a few counts were recorded for this clonotype. The chain has TRBV11-2 and TRBJ2-2; 10 bases agree with TRBD2. V shed 5 bases, J shed 0 bases, and the junction held 9 bases outside the gene matches. The length of the CDR3 is 18 residues. From germline, CDR1 is SGHAT and CDR2 FQNNGV. This CDR3 reads CASSPEGAGGPNTGELFF. In DNA, the CDR3 is TGTGCCAGCAGCCCCGAAGGAGCGGGAGGGCCGAACACCGGGGAGCTGTTTTTT.

This clonotype has a handful of counts. The gene calls are TRBV7-8 and TRBJ2-3; the D is unclear. The germline gives CDR1 SGHVS, CDR2 FQNEAQ. This CDR3 is 15 amino acids long. Trimming stripped 1 base from V and 2 bases from J, with 10 bases between. As DNA, the CDR3 is TGTGCCAGCAGCTTAGATCGGGTCGACACAGATACGCAGTATTTT. Translated, it gives CASSLDRVDTDTQYF.

This clonotype has a handful of counts. V and J are TRBV7-6 and TRBJ2-3, with D hard to call. The CDR3 contains 13 residues. Germline V gives CDR1 SGHVS, CDR2 FNYEAQ. With 5 bases removed from V and 2 bases from J, the gap between germline ends came to 8 bases. CDR3 amino acids: CASSPGSTDTQYF. As DNA, the CDR3 is TGTGCCAGCAGCCCTGGGTCCACAGATACGCAGTATTTT.

The sample holds a few counts of this clonotype. The chain couples TRBV3-1 to TRBJ2-1; D may be TRBD2 (7 bases). Trimming shortened V by 6 bases and J by 4 bases, and 13 bases separated the two germline ends. Germline V lookup: CDR1 LGHDT, CDR2 YNNKEL (reference sequence). There are 14 residues in the CDR3. The CDR3 here is CASRGGGPYNEQFF. The CDR3 coding sequence is TGTGCCAGCAGGGGAGGGGGGCCATACAATGAGCAGTTCTTC.

The chain links TRBV7-6 to TRBJ2-3; 10 bases line up with TRBD2. Germline-derived CDR1 and CDR2 are SGHVS and FNYEAQ. The ends lost 3 bases at V and 3 bases at J; junction bases unmatched: 6. The length of the CDR3 is 16 residues. CDR3 nucleotide sequence: TGTGCCAGCAGCTTGATAGCGGGGGGCCGAACAGATACGCAGTATTTT. It encodes CASSLIAGGRTDTQYF. Full variable domain (missing parts from reference TRBV7-6 and TRBJ2-3): GAGVSQSPRYKVTKRGQDVALRCDPISGHVSLYWYRQALGQGPEFLTYFNYEAQQDKSGLPNDRFSAERPEGSISTLTIQRTEQRDSAMYRCASSLIAGGRTDTQYFGPGTRLTVL.

This clonotype was observed at least ten times. The gene calls are TRBV29-1 and TRBJ1-2, with D maybe TRBD1 (6 bases). The CDR3 is made up of 15 amino acids. The V and J ends lost 8 bases and 0 bases respectively, with 19 bases between them. Germline V gives CDR1 SQVTM, CDR2 ANQGSEA. CDR3 loop: CSCWTPKGANYGYTF. The CDR3 DNA reads TGCAGCTGCTGGACGCCTAAGGGGGCTAACTATGGCTACACCTTC.

This clonotype has a handful of counts. The chain links TRBV11-2 to TRBJ2-3, with D possibly being TRBD2 (5 bases). The CDR3 loop spans 15 amino acids. The germline CDR1 and CDR2 sequences are SGHAT and FQNNGV. Trimming removed 5 bases from V and 2 bases from J, with 14 bases in between. In nucleotides, the CDR3 is TGTGCCAGCAGCCTAGCTGCGTTTATCACAGATACGCAGTATTTT. Residues: CASSLAAFITDTQYF. The variable domain in full, completed from reference TRBV11-2 and TRBJ2-3, reads EAGVAQSPRYKIIEKRQSVAFWCNPISGHATLYWYQQILGQGPKLLIQFQNNGVVDDSQLPKDRFSAERLKGVDSTLKIQPAKLEDSAVYLCASSLAAFITDTQYFGPGTRLTVL.

The chain couples TRBV7-2 to TRBJ2-2, with a tentative D call TRBD1 (5 bases). This CDR3 contains 17 residues. Trimming left V 2 bases short and J 1 base short, with 14 bases between. Germline V CDR1 and CDR2: SGHTA, FQGNSA. The CDR3 DNA sequence: TGTGCCAGCAGCTTACGATCATGGCAGGGGAACACCGGGGAGCTGTTTTTT. Encoded protein: CASSLRSWQGNTGELFF.

This clonotype is judged large. The chain is built from TRBV25-1 and TRBJ1-1; a weak D match, TRBD1 (6 bases). Trimming took off 3 bases at V and 5 bases at J, with 19 bases between the two ends. This CDR3 has 16 residues. From germline, CDR1 is MGHDK and CDR2 SYGVNS. The CDR3 loop is CASSEEGGIGGTEAFF. In nucleotides, the CDR3 is TGTGCCAGCAGTGAGGAGGGGGGGATCGGAGGTACTGAAGCTTTCTTT. The entire variable domain, with the rest obtained from reference TRBV25-1 and TRBJ1-1, is as follows: EADIYQTPRYLVIGTGKKITLECSQTMGHDKMYWYQQDPGMELHLIHYSYGVNSTEKGDLSSESTVSRIRTEHFPLTLESARPSHTSQYLCASSEEGGIGGTEAFFGQGTRLTVV.

This clonotype came up a few times. This rearrangement joins TRBV7-9 to TRBJ2-1, with D perhaps being TRBD1 or TRBD2 (5 bases each). This CDR3 is 15 amino acids long. V lost 4 bases to trimming and J lost 6 bases, with 16 bases between them. Germline V gene data show CDR1 as SEHNR and CDR2 as FQNEAQ (reference sequence). CDR3 residues: CASSSHHRGPNEQFF. The DNA for the CDR3 is TGTGCCAGCAGCTCCCACCATCGGGGACCCAATGAGCAGTTCTTC. Using reference TRBV7-9 and TRBJ2-1 for the parts outside the CDR3, the full variable domain is DTGVSQNPRHKITKRGQNVTFRCDPISEHNRLYWYRQTLGQGPEFLTYFQNEAQLEKSRLLSDRFSAERPKGSFSTLEIQRTEQGDSAMYLCASSSHHRGPNEQFFGPGTRLTVL.